The rows below give T cell receptor beta chains drawn from one sample of a study of blood T cells in healthy people across ages. TCRdb passed the 5' RACE reads through MiXCR, listing each CDR3 protein once. The top ten clones hold roughly 3.7% of a sample with over a million distinct CDR3 sequences, 42% of them seen once. Sequenced: blood. The receptors were gathered from a woman aged 18 to 35 in good health. CDR3s include the opening cysteine and the closing phenylalanine or tryptophan. Each record gives: J gene, V gene, clone size, CDR3 length, D gene, CDR3 DNA, CDR3 protein. The D gene is left open where the match is weak. Size is stated for part of the rows, as once, few or many counts, or as a class when the clone is expanded.

>TRBJ2-1|TRBV9|.|15|.
TGTGCCAGCAGCGTAGACGGGGATGGAGACAATGAGCAGTTCTTC
CASSVDGDGDNEQFF
>TRBJ2-3|TRBV7-2|.|16|TRBD2
TGTGCCAGCAGCTTAACCGCGGGAGGGCGCACAAATACGCAGTATTTT
CASSLTAGGRTNTQYF
>TRBJ2-3|TRBV24-1|.|17|.
TGTGCCACCAGTGATTTGCACGGAAACAGGGATACAGATACGCAGTATTTT
CATSDLHGNRDTDTQYF
>TRBJ2-1|TRBV20-1|.|13|.
TGCAGTGCTAGTCAGAGCGCGCTCCTTGAGCAGTTCTTC
CSASQSALLEQFF
>TRBJ2-7|TRBV6-1|few|14|TRBD2
TGTGCCAGCAGGGGGACTATCCCTACCTACGAGCAGTACTTC
CASRGTIPTYEQYF
>TRBJ2-7|TRBV29-1|.|12|TRBD1
TGCAGCGGAGTACAGGGGGCGGGAGAGCAGTACTTC
CSGVQGAGEQYF
>TRBJ1-2|TRBV7-9|few|14|.
TGTGCCAGCAGATCCGTACGGATAGTCGATGGCTACACCTTC
CASRSVRIVDGYTF
>TRBJ2-4|TRBV3-1|.|14|TRBD1
TGTGCCAGCAGCCAAGGGACAGGGGAATGGATGCAGTACTTC
CASSQGTGEWMQYF
>TRBJ2-7|TRBV20-1|few|13|.
TGCAGTGTCCCAGCTATGAAGACACTCGAGCAGTACTTC
CSVPAMKTLEQYF
>TRBJ2-1|TRBV4-3|.|16|TRBD2
TGCGCCAGCAGCCGGGTGACTAGCGGGAAAACCAATGAGCAGTTCTTC
CASSRVTSGKTNEQFF
>TRBJ1-2|TRBV7-2|.|13|TRBD1
TGTGCCAGCAGCCCGCAGGGGGTGCATGGCCACACCTTC
CASSPQGVHGHTF
>TRBJ1-2|TRBV29-1|.|16|.
TGCAGCGGTGACCCGGGACGACTCTCCCGGAGCTATGGCTACACCTTC
CSGDPGRLSRSYGYTF
>TRBJ2-3|TRBV2|.|15|.
TGTGCCAGCAGATGGGGGGGGCCGGTTGCAGATACGCAGTATTTT
CASRWGGPVADTQYF
>TRBJ2-2|TRBV12-3/TRBV12-4|.|16|.
TGTGCCAGCAGTTTAGAATGGACAACGAACACCGGGGAGCTGTTTTTT
CASSLEWTTNTGELFF